The rows below give T cell receptor beta chains drawn from one sample of a study of shared clonotypes between healthy human individuals. The assay was immunoSEQ multiplex PCR, and TCRdb's table has in-frame clones only and misses some. The sample consists of 400,000 to 500,000 clones, less than 80% of them appearing once. The sample consisted of PBMCs. The receptor set was obtained from a woman between 40 and 55 years old in good health. Some clones in this sample may be carry-over from other donors' samples. CDR3s include the opening cysteine and the closing phenylalanine or tryptophan. D genes are given only for firm matches. Not every row has a clone size; where given, it reads once, few, many or a size class.

abundance,v_gene,j_gene,len,d_gene,CDR3nt,CDR3aa
-,TRBV11-2,TRBJ1-2,13,-,TGTGCCAGCAGCTTCCGGGCTTCCGGTGGCTACACCTTC,CASSFRASGGYTF
-,TRBV9,TRBJ2-1,14,-,TGTGCCAGCAGCGTAATAGGGAAACACAATGAGCAGTTCTTC,CASSVIGKHNEQFF
-,TRBV29-1,TRBJ1-1,11,-,TGCAGCGCCGGCTTTGACACTGAAGCTTTCTTT,CSAGFDTEAFF
many,TRBV5-4,TRBJ2-5,16,-,TGTGCCAGCAGCTTGAAGGGTGGGGATAAACAAGAGACCCAGTACTTC,CASSLKGGDKQETQYF
-,TRBV2,TRBJ2-3,11,-,TGTGCCGGCAAGACAGCAGATACGCAGTATTTT,CAGKTADTQYF
-,TRBV19,TRBJ1-6,12,-,TGTGCCAGTACCCTGGGGAACGGAGCTCCCCACTTT,CASTLGNGAPHF
-,TRBV11-1,TRBJ2-1,15,TRBD1,TGTGCCAGCAGCAGGGACAGGGGGAGTTTCAATGAGCAGTTCTTC,CASSRDRGSFNEQFF
-,TRBV6-5,TRBJ2-3,14,-,TGTGCCAGCAGTCGGGGGCGCTCCGCAGATACGCAGTATTTT,CASSRGRSADTQYF
-,TRBV15,TRBJ1-1,15,-,TGTGCCACCAGCAAGGGTCCGGGAGAGAACACTGAAGCTTTCTTT,CATSKGPGENTEAFF
few,TRBV19,TRBJ1-5,15,TRBD1,TGTGCCAGTAGCCTTGGACAGGGGGCTAATCAGCCCCAGCATTTT,CASSLGQGANQPQHF
-,TRBV10-2,TRBJ1-1,15,-,TGCGCCAGCAGTGAGTACGGGGTGGGGAACACTGAAGCTTTCTTT,CASSEYGVGNTEAFF
-,TRBV7-9,TRBJ2-1,16,TRBD2,TGTGCCAGCAGCTTAGGACTAGCGGGAGCCGGGGATGAGCAGTTCTTC,CASSLGLAGAGDEQFF
-,TRBV29-1,TRBJ1-2,12,-,TGCAGCGTTCCCACAGGGAACTATGGCTACACCTTC,CSVPTGNYGYTF
once,TRBV5-6,TRBJ1-4,14,-,TGTGCCAGCAGCTCCAAGGATGTTCGTGAAAAACTGTTTTTT,CASSSKDVREKLFF
-,TRBV18,TRBJ2-2,16,-,TGTGCCAGCTCACCACCCGGGATTCCAAACACCGGGGAGCTGTTTTTT,CASSPPGIPNTGELFF
-,TRBV9,TRBJ2-1,17,TRBD2,TGTGCCAGCAGCGTAGATCTCGTACTAGCGGGGAACAATGAGCAGTTCTTC,CASSVDLVLAGNNEQFF
-,TRBV6-1,TRBJ2-1,15,-,TGTGCCAGCACCTTATCCAGGTATTCCTACAATGAGCAGTTCTTC,CASTLSRYSYNEQFF
-,TRBV28,TRBJ1-1,12,-,TGTGCCAGCAGTTTGACGACAGCTGAAGCTTTCTTT,CASSLTTAEAFF
-,TRBV2,TRBJ1-2,13,TRBD1,TGTGCCAGCGCGGGACAGGGGAACTATGGCTACACCTTC,CASAGQGNYGYTF
-,TRBV5-1,TRBJ2-2,15,TRBD1,TGCGCCAGCAGCTTTGGGACAGAGATCACCGGGGAGCTGTTTTTT,CASSFGTEITGELFF
-,TRBV7-2,TRBJ2-7,15,TRBD2,TGTGCCAGCAGTCTAAGAGCGGGAGGGACCTACGAGCAGTACTTC,CASSLRAGGTYEQYF
-,TRBV6-6,TRBJ2-7,15,-,TGTGCCAGCAGTTACGAGGAAACGGGCTCCTACGAGCAGTACTTC,CASSYEETGSYEQYF
-,TRBV2,TRBJ1-2,12,-,TGTGCCAGCAGTAAACAGGGTCATGGCTACACCTTC,CASSKQGHGYTF
-,TRBV10-1,TRBJ1-1,13,-,TGCGCCAGCCGGGCACAAAGGAACACTGAAGCTTTCTTT,CASRAQRNTEAFF
-,TRBV19,TRBJ1-1,15,-,TGTGCCAGTAGTGTAGGCGCCCCGGGGGGACCTGAAGCTTTCTTT,CASSVGAPGGPEAFF
-,TRBV11-2,TRBJ2-7,13,-,TGTGCCAGCAGCTTCAGTGGGGGGTACGAGCAGTACTTC,CASSFSGGYEQYF
once,TRBV19,TRBJ2-2,14,TRBD2,TGTGCCACTATCGGACTAGCGGGAACCGGGGAGCTGTTTTTT,CATIGLAGTGELFF
-,TRBV19,TRBJ2-3,13,-,TGTGCCAGTAGTAACCGGGACCTTGATACGCAGTATTTT,CASSNRDLDTQYF
-,TRBV7-9,TRBJ1-2,11,TRBD1,TGTGCCAGCAGCTCCGGGACAGAAACTTTCTTC,CASSSGTETFF
-,TRBV7-3,TRBJ2-5,16,TRBD2,TGTGCCAGCAGCCGACCGGGACTAGCGGGACAAGAGACCCAGTACTTC,CASSRPGLAGQETQYF
few,TRBV5-5,TRBJ2-5,11,-,TGTGCCAGCAGCCCCGGCGAGACCCAGTACTTC,CASSPGETQYF
-,TRBV15,TRBJ2-3,16,-,TGTGCCACCAGCAGAGGAGGCGGGTGGAGCACAGATACGCAGTATTTT,CATSRGGGWSTDTQYF
-,TRBV6-5,TRBJ1-1,15,TRBD1,TGTGCCAGCAGGAATTCCGGGACAGGGAAGACTGAAGCTTTCTTT,CASRNSGTGKTEAFF
-,TRBV28,TRBJ2-2,14,-,TGTGCCAGCAACCAAGCGCGGAGGCCCGGGGAGCTGTTTTTT,CASNQARRPGELFF
-,TRBV6-4,TRBJ2-5,15,-,TGTGCCAGCAGTGAGAACGGGGGAGGGGGAGAGACCCAGTACTTC,CASSENGGGGETQYF
-,TRBV7-2,TRBJ2-3,16,-,TGTGCCAGCAGCTACTCCTTAGACCCTAGCACAGATACGCAGTATTTT,CASSYSLDPSTDTQYF
-,TRBV28,TRBJ2-5,14,TRBD2,TGTGCCAGCAGCGCCGGGACTAGCCAAGAGACCCAGTACTTC,CASSAGTSQETQYF
few,TRBV19,TRBJ1-4,14,-,TGTGCCAGTACCTCGTATGCAACTAATGAAAAACTGTTTTTT,CASTSYATNEKLFF
-,TRBV9,TRBJ2-5,15,-,TGTGCCAGCAGCGGGAAGAGGGGCGGAGGAGAGACCCAGTACTTC,CASSGKRGGGETQYF
-,TRBV7-3,TRBJ2-2,15,-,TGTGCCAGCAGCTTAGCGGCTCTGAACACCGGGGAGCTGTTTTTT,CASSLAALNTGELFF
-,TRBV28,TRBJ2-3,13,-,TGTGCCAGCAGTTTCCTCTGGCCAGTTACGCAGTATTTT,CASSFLWPVTQYF
-,TRBV30,TRBJ2-7,16,-,TGTGCCTGGGCCCCACCCGGGAGTCAAGCAAACTACGAGCAGTACTTC,CAWAPPGSQANYEQYF
-,TRBV6-4,TRBJ2-1,14,TRBD1,TGTGCCAGCAGTGAGATGGGACAGGGGTCTAAGCAGTTCTTC,CASSEMGQGSKQFF
-,TRBV18,TRBJ2-4,14,-,TGTGCCAGCTCACCATCGGGAGAGAAAAACATTCAGTACTTC,CASSPSGEKNIQYF
few,TRBV7-2,TRBJ1-1,15,-,TGTGCCAGCAGCGTAGTGGAGGGGATGAACACTGAAGCTTTCTTT,CASSVVEGMNTEAFF
-,TRBV28,TRBJ2-5,17,TRBD2,TGTGCCAGCAGTTCAACCGGGGCTAGCGGGAGGGGGGAGACCCAGTACTTC,CASSSTGASGRGETQYF
-,TRBV18,TRBJ2-7,14,-,TGTGCCAGCTCAAGGGACGGAAGCTCCTACGAGCAGTACTTC,CASSRDGSSYEQYF
-,TRBV11-2,TRBJ2-5,14,-,TGTGCCAGCAGCCCCGGGCTAGCTTACGAGACCCAGTACTTC,CASSPGLAYETQYF
-,TRBV7-9,TRBJ2-1,13,-,TGTGCCAGCAGGGCCCCGGGGCCAAATGAGCAGTTCTTC,CASRAPGPNEQFF
-,TRBV2,TRBJ2-1,15,-,TGTGCCAGCAGTCAAGACGGCCGTTCCGGCGGTGAGCAGTTCTTC,CASSQDGRSGGEQFF
once,TRBV7-9,TRBJ1-4,15,-,TGTGCCAGCAGCCCTAGCCGGGGGCCTAATGAAAAACTGTTTTTT,CASSPSRGPNEKLFF
-,TRBV11-3,TRBJ2-7,16,TRBD2,TGTGCCAGCAGCAACTGGACTAGCGGGCTACCCTACGAGCAGTACTTC,CASSNWTSGLPYEQYF
-,TRBV19,TRBJ2-7,14,-,TGTGCCAGTAGTATGGGCCAGTTTACCTACGAGCAGTACTTC,CASSMGQFTYEQYF
-,TRBV10-3,TRBJ2-5,16,TRBD2,TGTGCCATCAGTGGAACTGGACTAGCGAATCAAGAGACCCAGTACTTC,CAISGTGLANQETQYF
-,TRBV6-5,TRBJ1-4,16,-,TGTGCCAGCAGTTACACACCCCTCCGGCGGGACGAAAAACTGTTTTTT,CASSYTPLRRDEKLFF
-,TRBV10-2,TRBJ2-7,13,-,TGCGCCAGCGGAAGGGACACCTACTACGAGCAGTACTTC,CASGRDTYYEQYF
few,TRBV6-5,TRBJ2-7,15,TRBD2,TGTGCCAGCAGCCCGTTAGCGGGAGGGCCCAGGGAGCAGTACTTC,CASSPLAGGPREQYF